The clone carrying this T cell receptor (beta chain) was picked up many times. Its antigen is as yet unknown. The source of the sample is a study of CD8 T cells in ankylosing spondylitis. Findings of the study overall: The authors reported significant enrichment of disease-linked clones in matched ankylosing spondylitis synovial fluid. What seemed typical of ankylosing spondylitis blood was a TCR beta motif built from eight highly homologous variants.

As the method for making TCR beta libraries, quantitative 5'-RACE with molecular barcodes was used. TCRdb processed the 5' RACE reads anew with MiXCR; each CDR3 protein has one entry. The sample lists 250,000 to 350,000 distinct CDR3 sequences; around 7.6% were seen once. Germline V lookup: CDR1 MDHEN, CDR2 SYDVKM. The V and J ends lost 7 bases and 0 bases respectively, with 19 bases between them. This CDR3 comprises 17 residues. The sample was blood, either unsorted or a sorted T cell fraction (not recorded which). The TCR was taken from a male donor with ankylosing spondylitis. The rearrangement links TRBV28 to TRBJ2-1, with D possibly being TRBD2 (5 bases). CDR3 amino acids: CASTFHSDTISYNEQFF. For the CDR3, the DNA is TGTGCCAGCACCTTTCATAGCGACACGATCTCCTACAATGAGCAGTTCTTC.